This T cell receptor (beta chain) derives from a study of T cell repertoires in cytomegalovirus infection. Broader study findings: Cumulated frequencies of public TCR beta families served to identify carriers of CMV plus the relevant HLA.

At least ten counts were recorded for this clonotype. The antigen is unknown. MiXCR, run by TCRdb on the reads, gives a single entry per CDR3 protein. The repertoire consists of a few hundred thousand distinct CDR3 sequences, with 8% to 9.5% occurring once and the leading ten covering about 4.5%. The sequencing input was PBMCs. The sequence was obtained from a human donor in good health (CMV status not recorded). Some clones in this sample may be carry-over from other donors' samples.

CDR3 loop: CASSFLRQGWNEQYF. CDR3 bases: TGTGCCAGCAGTTTCCTCCGACAGGGATGGAACGAGCAGTACTTC. This chain uses TRBV28 with TRBJ2-7; the match to TRBD1 covers 7 bases. The V segment lost 3 bases and the J segment 5 bases; nucleotides outside the gene matches: 10. CDR3 length: 15 residues. CDR1 is MDHEN and CDR2 is SYDVKM in the germline V gene.